The present entry profiles one TCR beta chain with its context. Its antigen is undetermined. This entry comes from a study of blood T cells in healthy people across ages. The study, taken as a whole, reports: A roughly linear fall in TCR beta diversity per million T cells was seen with increasing age. Comparison with aged donors showed that long-lived donors had more naive CD4+ cells and higher diversity.

Trimming removed 5 bases at V and 0 bases at J, with 10 bases between. Per the germline V gene, CDR1 is KGHDR and CDR2 is SFDVKD. This CDR3 spans 15 amino acids. Primers used in a second PCR of about 6 to 12 cycles were a sample-barcoded 5' primer and a J-beta primer mix. One entry per CDR3 protein results from TCRdb running MiXCR on the 5' RACE reads. This table has about 640,000 distinct CDR3 sequences, roughly 58% appearing once. This rearrangement joins TRBV24-1 to TRBJ2-1; unclear D gene. The sequenced sample was blood. The source is a man in his sixties in good health. The DNA of the CDR3 is TGTGCCACCAGTGTCGGCGACGGCTCCTACAATGAGCAGTTCTTC. The encoded protein is CATSVGDGSYNEQFF.